What follows are 11 T cell receptor beta chains derived from one specimen sequenced in a study of blood T cells in healthy people across ages. Alongside a J-beta primer mix, a sample-barcoded 5' primer served in a second PCR lasting about 7 to 11 cycles. TCRdb itself ran the 5' RACE reads through MiXCR, one entry per CDR3 protein. The sample contains 1.5 million to 1.9 million distinct CDR3 sequences, about 42% of which appear only once. The sequenced sample was blood. The receptors here all came from a woman under 30 in good health.

This clonotype has just one count. The chain uses TRBV29-1 and TRBJ2-2; no firm D call. Trimming cost V 4 bases and J 6 bases, with 12 bases left between them. CDR3 size: 13 residues. Germline CDR1 is SQVTM and CDR2 is ANQGSEA. The CDR3 sequence: CSVVGQFAGELFF. CDR3 nucleotide sequence: TGCAGCGTTGTAGGGCAGTTCGCCGGGGAGCTGTTTTTT.

Details on this clonotype: The junction does not match germline at one end; this may be a read error. The chain uses TRBV6-6 and TRBJ2-3, with D possibly being TRBD1 or TRBD2 (5 bases each). The CDR3 has 13 residues. Germline CDR1 reads MNHNY; CDR2 reads SVGAGI (reference sequence). For the CDR3, the DNA is TGTGCCGGCAGTTACGGGACCACAGATACGCAGTATTTT. Amino acid sequence: CAGSYGTTDTQYF.

The chain has TRBV28 and TRBJ1-1; 8 bases fit TRBD1. Germline V CDR1 and CDR2: MDHEN, SYDVKM. With 1 base clipped from V and 0 bases from J, the junction kept 16 bases outside the gene matches. The CDR3 runs to 20 residues. The CDR3 DNA reads TGTGCCAGCAGTTTATTCGCAGGGACAGGAACTAGAAGGGTGAACACTGAAGCTTTCTTT. This sequence encodes CASSLFAGTGTRRVNTEAFF.

J is TRBJ2-5 and V is TRBV6-2 or TRBV6-3, with D possibly matching TRBD2 (6 bases). Trimming took off 5 bases at V and 1 base at J, with 11 bases between the two ends. CDR1 is MNHEY and CDR2 is SVGEGT in the germline V gene. CDR3 length: 14 amino acids. The CDR3 here is CASSRGRGQETQYF. In DNA, the CDR3 is TGTGCCAGCAGTCGAGGGCGGGGCCAAGAGACCCAGTACTTC.

This clonotype was counted between two and nine times. This chain links TRBV7-2 with TRBJ1-2; D is ambiguous. CDR1 is SGHTA, CDR2 FQGNSA, per germline. This CDR3 is 13 amino acids long. The V end was cut by 5 bases, the J end by 4 bases, with 11 bases between. CDR3 sequence (DNA): TGTGCCAGCAGCCCCCTCTGGGTCTATGGCTACACCTTC. The encoded protein is CASSPLWVYGYTF.

The V call is TRBV6-6, the J call TRBJ2-2; D might be TRBD1 or TRBD2, each matching 5 bases. Germline values: CDR1 MNHNY, CDR2 SVGAGI (reference sequence). CDR3 size: 16 residues. V was cut by 5 bases and J by 6 bases, with 19 bases left in between. The CDR3 bases are TGTGCCAGCAGTCTCCCTAGCAGGGTAAATGCCGGGGAGCTGTTTTTT. Residues: CASSLPSRVNAGELFF.

This clonotype showed up just a few times. One end of the junction varies from germline; a read error may be responsible. V gene TRBV7-9 combines with J gene TRBJ2-3, with 13 nucleotides matching TRBD2. The CDR3 consists of 20 residues. Germline values: CDR1 SEHNR, CDR2 FQNEAQ (reference sequence). The DNA of the CDR3 is TGTCCCAGCAGCAACAATTACAGAGGACTAGCGGGAGCTGAGGCGGATACGCAGTATTTT. It yields the protein CPSSNNYRGLAGAEADTQYF.

This clonotype was observed many times. The chain has TRBV29-1 and TRBJ2-1; no clear D gene. The CDR3 runs 14 residues. The V end lost 0 bases, the J end lost 10 bases, and 16 bases lay between the germline ends. Germline V lookup: CDR1 SQVTM, CDR2 ANQGSEA. The chain's CDR3 is CSVEDRATFTEQFF. The CDR3 nucleotides read TGCAGCGTTGAAGATCGGGCTACCTTTACGGAGCAGTTCTTC.

The chain recombines TRBV6-1 with TRBJ2-5; 12 positions agree with TRBD2. This CDR3 spans 14 amino acids. Losses at the gene ends were 3 bases for V and 5 bases for J; bases not matched to a gene: 1. Germline loops: CDR1 MNHNS, CDR2 SASEGT. The CDR3 sequence is CASSEGTSGETQYF. CDR3 nucleotide sequence: TGTGCCAGCAGTGAGGGGACTAGCGGGGAGACCCAGTACTTC.

V is TRBV4-3 and J is TRBJ2-7; no clear D gene. The germline V gene encodes CDR1 LGHNA and CDR2 YSLEER. Trimming left V 0 bases short and J 3 bases short, with 9 bases between. The CDR3 sequence is 14 residues long. The DNA for the CDR3 is TGCGCCAGCAGCCAAGATAAGGCAGGCTACGAGCAGTACTTC. It encodes CASSQDKAGYEQYF.

This clonotype has a handful of counts. CDR3 DNA sequence: TGTGCCAGCAGCTTAACACCGGCCGGCTATGGCTACACCTTC. Its translation: CASSLTPAGYGYTF. The J gene is TRBJ1-2, the V gene TRBV21-1. TRBV21-1 is assigned pseudogene status. The CDR3 totals 14 residues.